This T cell receptor beta chain appears in the sequencing data of a study of early T cells in non-severe SARS-CoV-2 infection. A word on this clonotype: This may stem from a read error, because a much larger clone lies one nucleotide away.

The CDR3 spans 17 residues. Germline CDR1 MNHEY, CDR2 SVGAGI. TCRdb analysed the 5' RACE reads with MiXCR anew, one entry per CDR3 protein. The sample contains around 60,000 distinct CDR3 sequences, roughly 9.7% of which appear only once. This sequence originates from an adult who was a healthcare worker with PCR-confirmed SARS-CoV-2 infection or an uninfected control (not recorded which). The genes are TRBV6-5 and TRBJ2-7; tentative D call: TRBD2 (5 bases). Sequencing was done on a sample of whole blood. The CDR3 nucleotides read TGTCCCAGCAGCAAAATAGGGTCTGCGGGTAGCTCCTACGAGCAGTACTTC. Protein: CPSSKIGSAGSSYEQYF.